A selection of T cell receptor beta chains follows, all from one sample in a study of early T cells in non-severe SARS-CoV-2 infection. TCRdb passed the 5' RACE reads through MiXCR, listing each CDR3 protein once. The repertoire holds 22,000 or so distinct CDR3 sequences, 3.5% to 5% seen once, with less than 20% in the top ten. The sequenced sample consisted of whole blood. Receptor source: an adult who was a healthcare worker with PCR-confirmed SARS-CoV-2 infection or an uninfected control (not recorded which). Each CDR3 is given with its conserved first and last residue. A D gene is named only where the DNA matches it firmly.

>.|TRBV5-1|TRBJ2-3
CASRWAAGAVDTQYF
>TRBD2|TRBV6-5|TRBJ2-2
CASSYSSFPGLAGGRLGTGELFF
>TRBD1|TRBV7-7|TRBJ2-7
CASSSGTGSYEQYF
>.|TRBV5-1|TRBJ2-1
CASSLDRPVIVEQFF
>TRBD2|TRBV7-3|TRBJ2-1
CASSFGTSDYNEQFF
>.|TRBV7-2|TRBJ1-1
CASSSPGVSTEAFF
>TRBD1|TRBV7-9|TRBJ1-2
CASSLGYDRGGYTF
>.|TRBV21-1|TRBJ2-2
CASSSTSGTPGSCFF
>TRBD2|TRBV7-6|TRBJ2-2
CASSPGTSGRTSTGELFF
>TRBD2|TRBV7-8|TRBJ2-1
CASSIRAGENNEQFF
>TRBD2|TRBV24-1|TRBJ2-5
CATSGETSVQETQYF
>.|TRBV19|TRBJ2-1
CASSIGSRLYNEQFF
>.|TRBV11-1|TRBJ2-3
CASSSTDGTDTQYF
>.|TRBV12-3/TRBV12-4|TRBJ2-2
CASSSYHPGRRNTGELFF
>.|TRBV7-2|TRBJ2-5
CASSLVGFQETQYF
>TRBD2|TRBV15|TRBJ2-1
CATSRAGLADPSSYNEQFF
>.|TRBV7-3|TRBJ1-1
CASSSGSRTEAFF
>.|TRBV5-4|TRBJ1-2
CASSVQGPQLYGYTF
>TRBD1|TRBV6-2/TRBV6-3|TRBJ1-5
CASSYSGRGRSQPQHF
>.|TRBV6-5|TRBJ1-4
CASRRKGLGTNEKLFF
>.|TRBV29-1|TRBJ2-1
CSFVGGASYNEQFF
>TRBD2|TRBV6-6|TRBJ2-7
CASSYTGGTGLAGGPGSYEQYF
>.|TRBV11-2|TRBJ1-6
CASSSIAPNSPLHF
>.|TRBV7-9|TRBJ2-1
CASSPSRDEQFF
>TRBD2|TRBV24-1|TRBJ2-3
CATCPGGAADTQYF
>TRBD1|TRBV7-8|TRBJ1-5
CASSLETGGRQPQHF
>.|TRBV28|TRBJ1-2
CASSLRGMDYGYTF
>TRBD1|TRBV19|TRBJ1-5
CASSFGPRGGSNQPQHF
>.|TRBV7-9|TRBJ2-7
CASSLATAVQYF
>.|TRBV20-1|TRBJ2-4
CSARGGHLPRGAKNIQYF
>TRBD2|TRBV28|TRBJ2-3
CASSRRAGLTDTQYF
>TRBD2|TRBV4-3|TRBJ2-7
CASSQNSGREQYF
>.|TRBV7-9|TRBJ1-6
CASSLAELNSPLHF
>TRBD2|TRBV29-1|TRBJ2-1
CSVEDRGLAIFF
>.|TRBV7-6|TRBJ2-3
CASSLAGTLTDTQYF
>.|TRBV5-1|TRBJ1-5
CASSWGISNQPQHF
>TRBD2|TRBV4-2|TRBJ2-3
CASSPTRASGTSTDTQYF
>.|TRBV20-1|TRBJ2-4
CSARGGHLPRGDKNIQYF
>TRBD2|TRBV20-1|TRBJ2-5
CSADESGAQETQYF
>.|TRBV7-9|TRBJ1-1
CASSSGQTNTEAFF
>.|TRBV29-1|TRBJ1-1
CSARGGAGNTEAFF
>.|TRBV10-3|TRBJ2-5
CAISESGPQETQYF
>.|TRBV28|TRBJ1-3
CASSLHRRNTIYF
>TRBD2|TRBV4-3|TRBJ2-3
CASSLYTSGRTDTQYF
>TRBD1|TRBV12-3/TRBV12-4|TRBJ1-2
CASRSLGGDYGYTF